Following are 14 T cell receptor beta chains from one sample sequenced in a study of blood T cell repertoires in COVID-19. Here immunoSEQ multiplex PCR was the method, and the copy in TCRdb shows in-frame clones only, minus some. The sample has about 170,000 clones, roughly 84% seen once. Sample: PBMCs or T cells enriched from blood (not recorded which). These receptor sequences come from a woman between 45 and 65 years old who had recovered from COVID-19.

The V and J genes are TRBV3-1 (or the pseudogene TRBV3-2) and TRBJ1-4; 8 nucleotides agree with TRBD1. Germline V CDR1 and CDR2: LGHDT, YNNKEL (reference sequence). The CDR3 covers 15 residues. V gave up 6 bases and J gave up 6 bases; unmatched junction bases: 9. In DNA, the CDR3 is TGTGCCAGCAGTCTCCGGACAGGGAGGGATGAAAAACTGTTTTTT. Translating gives CASSLRTGRDEKLFF.

The rearrangement uses TRBV5-1 and TRBJ1-2; 7 bases are a match to TRBD1. Per the germline V gene, CDR1 is SGHRS and CDR2 is YFSETQ. J lost 8 bases, V lost 4 bases, and 20 bases had no gene match. The CDR3 has 17 residues. The CDR3 nucleotides are TGCGCCAGCAGCGAACAGGGGCTCGGCCTAGCCAAAGGGGGCTACACCTTC. Translating gives CASSEQGLGLAKGGYTF. The complete variable domain, with remaining parts taken from reference TRBV5-1 and TRBJ1-2, reads KAGVTQTPRYLIKTRGQQVTLSCSPISGHRSVSWYQQTPGQGLQFLFEYFSETQRNKGNFPGRFSGRQFSNSRSEMNVSTLELGDSALYLCASSEQGLGLAKGGYTFGSGTRLTVV.

This chain connects TRBV29-1 to TRBJ2-7; 8 nucleotides match TRBD2. With 5 bases clipped from V and 8 bases from J, the junction kept 2 bases outside the gene matches. Germline V CDR1 and CDR2: SQVTM, ANQGSEA. The CDR3 runs to 10 residues. In DNA form, the CDR3 reads TGCAGCGTTCGGGAGGGCAAGCAGTACTTC. Translated, it gives CSVREGKQYF.

The chain carries TRBV27 and TRBJ1-1, with D possibly matching TRBD1 (5 bases). CDR3 size: 14 residues. From germline, CDR1 is MNHEY and CDR2 SMNVEV (reference sequence). Trimming left V 1 base short and J 1 base short, with 7 bases between. CDR3 DNA: TGTGCCAGCAGTTTATGGGGCGGGAACACTGAAGCTTTCTTT. This translates into CASSLWGGNTEAFF.

The rearrangement uses TRBV28 and TRBJ1-5; the D gene is possibly TRBD1 (5 bases). Trimming cost V 7 bases and J 0 bases, with 16 bases left between them. The CDR3 spans 16 residues. Germline V gene data show CDR1 as MDHEN and CDR2 as SYDVKM. The CDR3 DNA sequence: TGTGCCAGCACTACTGGGGGGAGTTATAGCAATCAGCCCCAGCATTTT. It specifies CASTTGGSYSNQPQHF.

The chain uses TRBV4-1 and TRBJ1-4; no definite D call. Germline-derived CDR1 and CDR2 are MGHRA and YSYEKL. Trimming cost V 5 bases and J 0 bases, with 13 bases left between them. CDR3 length: 16 amino acids. CDR3 in amino acids: CASSYGRTATNEKLFF. The CDR3 coding sequence is TGCGCCAGCAGCTACGGACGGACTGCAACTAATGAAAAACTGTTTTTT.

The chain is built from TRBV28 and TRBJ1-1; 8 bases fit TRBD1. The V and J ends lost 5 bases and 1 base, in that order; junction bases with no gene match: 9. The germline CDR1 and CDR2 sequences are MDHEN and SYDVKM. The CDR3 extends over 16 amino acids. CDR3 DNA sequence: TGTGCCAGCAGTCCTCAACTCGGGACAGGGAACACTGAAGCTTTCTTT. Residues: CASSPQLGTGNTEAFF.

The chain combines TRBV5-4 with TRBJ2-3; 7 nucleotides match TRBD1. The germline V gene has CDR1 SGHNT and CDR2 YYREEE (reference sequence). Unmatched junction bases numbered 9, after V lost 4 bases and J lost 4 bases. The CDR3 is 15 amino acids. The CDR3 loop is CASSRTGGDPDTQYF. CDR3 sequence (DNA): TGTGCCAGCAGCAGGACAGGCGGTGATCCAGATACGCAGTATTTT. The full variable domain, its missing parts supplied by reference TRBV5-4 and TRBJ2-3, is ETGVTQSPTHLIKTRGQQVTLRCSSQSGHNTVSWYQQALGQGPQFIFQYYREEENGRGNFPPRFSGLQFPNYSSELNVNALELDDSALYLCASSRTGGDPDTQYFGPGTRLTVL.

The chain is built from TRBV4-2 and TRBJ1-4, with a possible D match to TRBD1 (6 bases). CDR1 and CDR2 from the germline V gene are LGHNA and YNFKEQ. This CDR3 has 16 residues. V shed 4 bases and J shed 10 bases, with 22 bases lying between them. CDR3 sequence: CASSLDATGRFGKLFF. The CDR3 nucleotides read TGTGCCAGCAGCCTTGATGCGACAGGCCGTTTCGGAAAACTGTTTTTT.

CDR3 DNA sequence: TGCGCCAGCAGCCCCACTAGCGGGAGCACAGATACGCAGTATTTT. Its translation: CASSPTSGSTDTQYF. The chain recombines TRBV4-3 with TRBJ2-3, with 9 bases lining up with TRBD2. J lost 0 bases, V lost 4 bases, and 2 bases had no gene match. Germline-derived CDR1 and CDR2 are LGHNA and YSLEER. The CDR3 spans 15 residues.

This clone showed up just once. The CDR3 here is CASSLAPSISNIQYF. In DNA form, the CDR3 reads TGTGCCAGCAGCTTAGCCCCGAGTATTAGCAACATTCAGTACTTC. The chain combines TRBV7-8 with TRBJ2-4; no clear D gene. The CDR3 has 15 residues. Trimming shortened V by 0 bases and J by 7 bases, and 13 bases separated the two germline ends. Germline V gives CDR1 SGHVS, CDR2 FQNEAQ.

V and J are TRBV4-3 and TRBJ2-2, with D tentatively TRBD2 (6 bases). The V end was cut by 0 bases, the J end by 3 bases, with 20 bases between. The germline V gene has CDR1 LGHNA and CDR2 YSLEER. This CDR3 has 19 residues. In DNA form, the CDR3 reads TGCGCCAGCAGCCAAGATGACAGCGGATTTGGAGGGTACACCGGGGAGCTGTTTTTT. Its protein is CASSQDDSGFGGYTGELFF.

The chain joins TRBV28 to TRBJ1-1; D call uncertain. This CDR3 has 16 amino acids. Trimming left V 7 bases short and J 3 bases short, with 21 bases between. CDR1 is MDHEN and CDR2 is SYDVKM in the germline V gene. DNA of the CDR3: TGTGCCAGCAACCCGGCAGCAGGCGGGGTCGACACTGAAGCTTTCTTT. As protein: CASNPAAGGVDTEAFF.

J is TRBJ1-3 and V is TRBV7-9; D is uncertain. Trimming took 5 bases from V and 0 from J, leaving 11 bases between them. The V gene's germline CDR1 is SEHNR and CDR2 FQNEAQ (reference sequence). This CDR3 has 15 residues. CDR3 sequence (DNA): TGTGCCAGCAGCCCTGACCGGGACTCTGGAAACACCATATATTTT. Protein sequence: CASSPDRDSGNTIYF.